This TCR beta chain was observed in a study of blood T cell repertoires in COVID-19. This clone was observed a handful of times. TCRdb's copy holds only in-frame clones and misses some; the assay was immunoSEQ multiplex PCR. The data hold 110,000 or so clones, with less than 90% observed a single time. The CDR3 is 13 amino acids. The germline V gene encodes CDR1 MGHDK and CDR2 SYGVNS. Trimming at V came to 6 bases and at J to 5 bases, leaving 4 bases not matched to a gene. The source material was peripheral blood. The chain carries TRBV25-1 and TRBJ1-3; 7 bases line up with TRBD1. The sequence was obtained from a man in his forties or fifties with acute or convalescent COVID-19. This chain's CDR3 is CASRRQGRNTIYF. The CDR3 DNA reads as TGTGCCAGCAGACGACAGGGCAGAAACACCATATATTTT.